This entry lists 10 T cell receptor beta chains sequenced from one sample in a study of cytotoxic CD8 clonotypes in ibrutinib-treated CLL. Clones were read by immunoSEQ multiplex PCR, and TCRdb kept only the in-frame ones, dropping some. Among about 92,000 clones listed, over 60% were seen once. The sequencing used PBMCs, collected after 24 months of ibrutinib treatment. These TCRs come from a human donor with chronic lymphocytic leukemia.

The chain combines TRBV27 with TRBJ1-5, with TRBD1 identical over 9 bases. The CDR3 has 16 residues. Looked up from germline, CDR1 is MNHEY and CDR2 is SMNVEV (reference sequence). V lost 5 bases to trimming and J lost 2 bases; unmatched junction nucleotides: 7. The CDR3 DNA is TGTGCCAGCAGTGGGATGGGACAGGGACGCAATCAGCCCCAGCATTTT. This codes for CASSGMGQGRNQPQHF.

V usage is TRBV7-8 and J usage is TRBJ2-7, with a tentative D call TRBD1 (5 bases). From germline, CDR1 is SGHVS and CDR2 FQNEAQ. The CDR3 has 15 residues. Trimming took 1 base from V and 0 from J, leaving 10 bases between them. The CDR3 sequence: CASSLEVDSSYEQYF. Written as DNA, the CDR3 is TGTGCCAGCAGCTTAGAGGTTGACAGCTCCTACGAGCAGTACTTC. Full variable domain (outside the CDR3, taken from reference TRBV7-8 and TRBJ2-7): GAGVSQSPRYKVAKRGQDVALRCDPISGHVSLFWYQQALGQGPEFLTYFQNEAQLDKSGLPSDRFFAERPEGSVSTLKIQRTQQEDSAVYLCASSLEVDSSYEQYFGPGTRLTVT.

The rearrangement joins TRBV5-1 to TRBJ1-3; D gene unclear. This CDR3 comprises 15 residues. Germline assignment: CDR1 SGHRS and CDR2 YFSETQ. Trimming pared 4 bases from V and 0 bases from J, leaving 11 bases between. As DNA, the CDR3 is TGCGCCAGCAGCCCTAAGCTAAGCTCTGGAAACACCATATATTTT. This encodes CASSPKLSSGNTIYF.

The V gene is TRBV14, the J gene TRBJ1-6; D ambiguous. Germline V CDR1 and CDR2: SGHDN, FVKESK. Between the trimmed V and J ends, which lost 0 bases and 9 bases, there was a span of 12 bases. The CDR3 loop spans 15 amino acids. The CDR3 DNA reads as TGTGCCAGCAGCCAAGAGGCCGGGAGGCGTTCACCCCTCCACTTT. Amino acid sequence: CASSQEAGRRSPLHF.

This clone showed up just once. This chain connects TRBV5-1 to TRBJ1-3, with D possibly TRBD1 on 5 matching bases. This CDR3 region has 13 residues. The germline V and J ends were trimmed by 7 bases and 1 base, with 9 bases remaining between them. Germline V gene data show CDR1 as SGHRS and CDR2 as YFSETQ. DNA for the CDR3: TGCGCCAGCTCGGGGGGATCTGGAAACACCATATATTTT. Encoded protein: CASSGGSGNTIYF.

This chain joins TRBV6-5 and TRBJ2-7, with D unclear. Germline-derived CDR1 and CDR2 are MNHEY and SVGAGI. The ends were cut back, 7 bases at V and 7 bases at J, with 20 bases in the middle. CDR3 length: 14 amino acids. The DNA for the CDR3 is TGTGCCAGCAACTCTCGGACCCTACTGGGGGAGCAGTACTTC. Translation gives CASNSRTLLGEQYF.

This sequence joins TRBV28 and TRBJ1-1, with 7 bases matching TRBD1. J gave up 3 bases and V 5 bases, and 9 bases lay outside the gene matches. This CDR3 region has 15 residues. Germline CDR1 is MDHEN and CDR2 is SYDVKM. CDR3 sequence (DNA): TGTGCCAGCAGTCCCTACAGGGGCGGGGACACTGAAGCTTTCTTT. Translated: CASSPYRGGDTEAFF.

The CDR3 bases are TGTGCCAGCAGCAAAGCGGGAGACAGAGCGGAGGGGCAGTTCTTC. Encoded protein: CASSKAGDRAEGQFF. The rearrangement links TRBV28 to TRBJ2-1; TRBD2 matches at 8 bases. With V trimmed by 6 bases and J by 12 bases, 16 bases remained unmatched. The CDR3 runs to 15 residues. CDR1 and CDR2 from the germline V gene are MDHEN and SYDVKM. The full variable domain, rest sourced from reference TRBV28 and TRBJ2-1, is DVKVTQSSRYLVKRTGEKVFLECVQDMDHENMFWYRQDPGLGLRLIYFSYDVKMKEKGDIPEGYSVSREKKERFSLILESASTNQTSMYLCASSKAGDRAEGQFFGPGTRLTVL.

The rearrangement uses TRBV2 and TRBJ2-7; D gene ambiguous. From germline, CDR1 is SNHLY and CDR2 FYNNEI. V was trimmed by 7 bases and J by 0 bases, leaving 7 bases between them. This CDR3 is built from 12 residues. The CDR3 DNA reads as TGTGCCAGCACGGGTTCCTCCTACGAGCAGTACTTC. Amino acid sequence: CASTGSSYEQYF. The whole variable domain, remainder taken from reference TRBV2 and TRBJ2-7, is EPEVTQTPSHQVTQMGQEVILRCVPISNHLYFYWYRQILGQKVEFLVSFYNNEISEKSEIFDDQFSVERPDGSNFTLKIRSTKLEDSAMYFCASTGSSYEQYFGPGTRLTVT.

This clone has more than one count but fewer than ten. The rearrangement links TRBV18 to TRBJ1-2; 7 nucleotides match TRBD1. V gave up 5 bases and J gave up 2 bases; unmatched junction bases: 8. In germline, CDR1 is KGHSH, CDR2 LQKENI. The CDR3 runs 15 residues. CDR3 sequence reads: CASSSGTQGNYGYTF. The CDR3 nucleotides are TGTGCCAGCTCATCCGGAACACAGGGGAACTATGGCTACACCTTC.